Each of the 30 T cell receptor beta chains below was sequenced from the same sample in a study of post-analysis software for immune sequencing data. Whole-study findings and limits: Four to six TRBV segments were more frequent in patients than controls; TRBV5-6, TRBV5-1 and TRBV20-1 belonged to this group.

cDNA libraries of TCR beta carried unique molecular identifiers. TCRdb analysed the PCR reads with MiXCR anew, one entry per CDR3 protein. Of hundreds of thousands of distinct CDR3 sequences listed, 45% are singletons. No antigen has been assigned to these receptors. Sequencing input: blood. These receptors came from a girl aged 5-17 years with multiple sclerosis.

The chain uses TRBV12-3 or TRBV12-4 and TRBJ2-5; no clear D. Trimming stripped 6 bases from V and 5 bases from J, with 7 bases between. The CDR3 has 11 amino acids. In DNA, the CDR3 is TGTGCCAGCAGCCGACGGGAGACCCAGTACTTC. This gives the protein CASSRRETQYF.

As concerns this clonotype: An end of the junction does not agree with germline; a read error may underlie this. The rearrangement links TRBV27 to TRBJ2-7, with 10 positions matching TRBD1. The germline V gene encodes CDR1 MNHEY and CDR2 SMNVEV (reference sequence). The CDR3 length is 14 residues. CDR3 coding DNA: TGTGCCAGCAGTCACCGGGACAGGGGTGGGGAGCGGTACTTC. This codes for CASSHRDRGGERYF.

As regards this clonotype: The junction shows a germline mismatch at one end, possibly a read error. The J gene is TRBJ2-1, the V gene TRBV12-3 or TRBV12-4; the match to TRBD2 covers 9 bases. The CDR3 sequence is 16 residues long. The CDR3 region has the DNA TGTGCCGGCAGTCCTAGCGGGAAGAGCTCCTACAATGAGCAGTTCTTC. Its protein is CAGSPSGKSSYNEQFF.

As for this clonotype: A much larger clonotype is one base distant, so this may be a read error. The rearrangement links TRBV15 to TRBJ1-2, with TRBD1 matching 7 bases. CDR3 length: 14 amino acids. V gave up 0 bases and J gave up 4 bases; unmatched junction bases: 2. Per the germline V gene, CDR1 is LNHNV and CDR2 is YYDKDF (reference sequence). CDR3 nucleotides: TGTGCCACCAGCAGAGACCGGGACAGCTATGGCTACACCTTC. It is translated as CATSRDRDSYGYTF.

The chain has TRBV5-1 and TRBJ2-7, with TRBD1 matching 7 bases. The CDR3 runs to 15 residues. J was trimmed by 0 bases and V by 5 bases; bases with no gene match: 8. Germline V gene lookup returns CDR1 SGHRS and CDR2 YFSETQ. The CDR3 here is CASRGDSGYSYEQYF. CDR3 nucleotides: TGCGCCAGCAGAGGGGACAGCGGATACTCCTACGAGCAGTACTTC.

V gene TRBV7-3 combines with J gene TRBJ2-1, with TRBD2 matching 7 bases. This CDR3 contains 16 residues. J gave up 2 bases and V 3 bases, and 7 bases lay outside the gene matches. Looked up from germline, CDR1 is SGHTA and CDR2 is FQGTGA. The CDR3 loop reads CASSFLPSGPYNEQFF. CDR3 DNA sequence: TGTGCCAGCAGCTTTTTGCCTAGCGGCCCCTACAATGAGCAGTTCTTC.

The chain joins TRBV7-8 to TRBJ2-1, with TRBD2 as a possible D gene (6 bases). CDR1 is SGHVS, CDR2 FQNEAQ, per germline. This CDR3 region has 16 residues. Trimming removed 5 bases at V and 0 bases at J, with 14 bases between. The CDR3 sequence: CASSPLEGRSYNEQFF. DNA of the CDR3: TGTGCCAGCAGCCCCCTGGAGGGCCGCTCCTACAATGAGCAGTTCTTC.

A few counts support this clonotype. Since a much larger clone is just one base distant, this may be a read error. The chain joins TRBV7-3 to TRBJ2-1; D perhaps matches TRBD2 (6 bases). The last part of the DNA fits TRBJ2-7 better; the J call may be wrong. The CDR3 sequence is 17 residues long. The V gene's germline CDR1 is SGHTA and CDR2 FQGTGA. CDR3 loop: CASSLYAGPISYNEQYF. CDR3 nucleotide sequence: TGTGCCAGCAGCTTATATGCGGGGCCAATCTCCTACAATGAGCAGTACTTC.

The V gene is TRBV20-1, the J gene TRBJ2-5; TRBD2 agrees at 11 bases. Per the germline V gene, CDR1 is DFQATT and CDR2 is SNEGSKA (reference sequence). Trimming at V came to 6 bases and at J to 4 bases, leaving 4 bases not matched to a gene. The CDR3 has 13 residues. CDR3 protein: CSALAGGGETQYF. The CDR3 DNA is TGCAGTGCCCTAGCGGGAGGAGGAGAGACCCAGTACTTC.

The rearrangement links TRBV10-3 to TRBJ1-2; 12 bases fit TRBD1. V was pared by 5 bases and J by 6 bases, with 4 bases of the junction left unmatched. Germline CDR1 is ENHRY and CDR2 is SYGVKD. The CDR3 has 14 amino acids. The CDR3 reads CAISRDRGLDGYTF. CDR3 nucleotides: TGTGCCATCAGTCGGGACAGGGGGCTAGATGGCTACACCTTC.

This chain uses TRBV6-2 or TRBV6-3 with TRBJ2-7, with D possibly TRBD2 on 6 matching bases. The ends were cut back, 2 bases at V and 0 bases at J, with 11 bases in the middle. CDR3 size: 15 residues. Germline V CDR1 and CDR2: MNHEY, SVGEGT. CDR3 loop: CASSYAGFSSYEQYF. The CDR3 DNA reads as TGTGCCAGCAGTTACGCGGGATTCTCCTCCTACGAGCAGTACTTC.

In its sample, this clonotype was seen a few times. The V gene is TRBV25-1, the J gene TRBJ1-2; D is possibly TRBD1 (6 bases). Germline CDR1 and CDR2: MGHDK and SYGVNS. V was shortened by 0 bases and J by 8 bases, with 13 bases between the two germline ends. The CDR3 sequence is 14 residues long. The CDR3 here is CASSEYRTGSGYTF. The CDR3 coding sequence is TGTGCCAGCAGTGAATATCGAACAGGGAGCGGCTACACCTTC.

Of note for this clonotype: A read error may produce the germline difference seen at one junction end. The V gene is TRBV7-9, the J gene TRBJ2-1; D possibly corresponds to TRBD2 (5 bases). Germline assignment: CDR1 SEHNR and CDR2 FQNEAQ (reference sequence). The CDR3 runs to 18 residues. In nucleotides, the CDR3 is TGTGCCAACAGCTTACCCGCGGGCCTAAAGGACGGGGACAATGAGCAGTTCTTC. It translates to CANSLPAGLKDGDNEQFF.

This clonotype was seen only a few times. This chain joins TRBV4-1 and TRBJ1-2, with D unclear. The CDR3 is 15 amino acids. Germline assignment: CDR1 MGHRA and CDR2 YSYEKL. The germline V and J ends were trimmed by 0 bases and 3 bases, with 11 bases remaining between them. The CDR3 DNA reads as TGCGCCAGCAGCCAAGATAATCGGGGATACTATGGCTACACCTTC. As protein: CASSQDNRGYYGYTF.

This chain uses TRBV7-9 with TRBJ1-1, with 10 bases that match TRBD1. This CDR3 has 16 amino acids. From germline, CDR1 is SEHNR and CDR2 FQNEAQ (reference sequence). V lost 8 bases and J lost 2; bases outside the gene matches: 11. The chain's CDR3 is CASVLTGGYLNTEAFF. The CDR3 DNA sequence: TGTGCCAGCGTGTTGACAGGGGGCTACCTAAACACTGAAGCTTTCTTT.

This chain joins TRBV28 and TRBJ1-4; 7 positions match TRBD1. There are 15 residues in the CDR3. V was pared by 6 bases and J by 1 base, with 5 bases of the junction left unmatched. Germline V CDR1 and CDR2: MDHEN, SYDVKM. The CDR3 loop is CASRSTGETNEKLFF. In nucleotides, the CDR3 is TGTGCCAGCAGAAGTACAGGGGAAACTAATGAAAAACTGTTTTTT.

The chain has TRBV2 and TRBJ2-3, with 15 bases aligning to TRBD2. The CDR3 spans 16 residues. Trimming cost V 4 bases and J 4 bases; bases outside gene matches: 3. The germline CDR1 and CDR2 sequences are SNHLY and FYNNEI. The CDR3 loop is CASSGGLAGGSDTQYF. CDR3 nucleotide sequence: TGTGCCAGCAGTGGGGGACTAGCGGGAGGATCAGATACGCAGTATTTT.

CDR3 region: CSCLLSGTGGTEQYF. The CDR3 bases are TGCAGTTGCCTTTTGTCGGGGACAGGGGGTACGGAGCAGTACTTC. The V and J genes are TRBV20-1 and TRBJ2-7; 11 bases match TRBD1. Germline assignment: CDR1 DFQATT and CDR2 SNEGSKA (reference sequence). The CDR3 is 15 amino acids. V shed 8 bases and J 7 bases; nucleotides not matched to a gene: 16.

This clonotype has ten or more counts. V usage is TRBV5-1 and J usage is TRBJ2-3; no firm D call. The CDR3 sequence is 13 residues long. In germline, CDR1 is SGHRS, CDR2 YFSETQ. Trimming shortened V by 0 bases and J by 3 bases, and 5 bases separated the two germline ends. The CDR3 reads CASSLESTDTQYF. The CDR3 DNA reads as TGCGCCAGCAGCTTGGAGTCAACAGATACGCAGTATTTT.

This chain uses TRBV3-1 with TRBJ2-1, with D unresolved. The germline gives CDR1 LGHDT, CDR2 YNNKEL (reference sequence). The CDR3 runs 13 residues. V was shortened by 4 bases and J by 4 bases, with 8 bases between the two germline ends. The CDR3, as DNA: TGTGCCAGCAGCCCCATTGGATACAATGAGCAGTTCTTC. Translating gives CASSPIGYNEQFF.

The CDR3 loop reads CASSYRQAQETQYF. The CDR3, as DNA: TGTGCCAGCAGCTACCGACAGGCGCAAGAGACCCAGTACTTC. The J gene is TRBJ2-5, the V gene TRBV5-4, with a tentative D call TRBD1 (6 bases). The CDR3 is made up of 14 amino acids. Germline loops: CDR1 SGHNT, CDR2 YYREEE (reference sequence). Trimming took 3 bases from V and 2 from J, leaving 11 bases between them.

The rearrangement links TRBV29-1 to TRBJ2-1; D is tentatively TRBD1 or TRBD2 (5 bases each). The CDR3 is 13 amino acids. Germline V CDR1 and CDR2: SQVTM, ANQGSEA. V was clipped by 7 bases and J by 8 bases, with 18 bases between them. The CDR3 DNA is TGCAGCGCCCGAGAGGGACGCGAAGATGAGCAGTTCTTC. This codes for CSAREGREDEQFF.

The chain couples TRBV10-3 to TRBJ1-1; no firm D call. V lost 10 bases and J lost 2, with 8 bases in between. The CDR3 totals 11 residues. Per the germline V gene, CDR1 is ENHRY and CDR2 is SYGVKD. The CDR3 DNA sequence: TGTGCCACCGAAACCAACACTGAAGCTTTCTTT. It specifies CATETNTEAFF.

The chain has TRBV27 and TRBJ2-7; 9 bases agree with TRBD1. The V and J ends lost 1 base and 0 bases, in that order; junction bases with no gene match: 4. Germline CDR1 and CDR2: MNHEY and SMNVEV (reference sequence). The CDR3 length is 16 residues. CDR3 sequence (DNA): TGTGCCAGCAGTTTATGGTCGGGACAGGGCTCCTACGAGCAGTACTTC. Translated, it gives CASSLWSGQGSYEQYF.

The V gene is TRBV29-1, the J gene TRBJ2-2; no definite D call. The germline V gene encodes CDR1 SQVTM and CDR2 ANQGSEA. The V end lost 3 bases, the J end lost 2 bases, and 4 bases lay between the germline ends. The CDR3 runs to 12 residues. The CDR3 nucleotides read TGCAGCGTTGATCCTAACACCGGGGAGCTGTTTTTT. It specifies CSVDPNTGELFF.

As DNA, the CDR3 is TGTGCCATCAGTGAGTCTACAGGTCCCATCTACGAGCAGTACTTC. It encodes CAISESTGPIYEQYF. The chain links TRBV10-3 to TRBJ2-7; D may be TRBD1 (5 bases). The CDR3 covers 15 residues. Trimming cost V 0 bases and J 3 bases, with 12 bases left between them. The germline gives CDR1 ENHRY, CDR2 SYGVKD.

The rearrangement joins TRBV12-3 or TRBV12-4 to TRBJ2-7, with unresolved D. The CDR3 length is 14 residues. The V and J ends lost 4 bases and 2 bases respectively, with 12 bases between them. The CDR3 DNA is TGTGCCAGCAGTTCATCCAGGTTAACCTACGAGCAGTACTTC. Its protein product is CASSSSRLTYEQYF.

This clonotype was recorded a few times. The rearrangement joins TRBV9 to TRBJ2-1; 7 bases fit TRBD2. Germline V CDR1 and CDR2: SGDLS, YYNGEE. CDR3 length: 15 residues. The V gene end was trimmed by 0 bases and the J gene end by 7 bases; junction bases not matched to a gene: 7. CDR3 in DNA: TGTGCCAGCAGCGTAGCGGGAGGCACTCGAAATGAGCAGTTCTTC. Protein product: CASSVAGGTRNEQFF.

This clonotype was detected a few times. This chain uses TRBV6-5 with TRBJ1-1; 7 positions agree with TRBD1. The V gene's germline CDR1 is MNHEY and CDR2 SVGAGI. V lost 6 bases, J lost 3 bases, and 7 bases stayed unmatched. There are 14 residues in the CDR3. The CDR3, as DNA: TGTGCCAGCAGACACAGGGGAGGGGACACTGAAGCTTTCTTT. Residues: CASRHRGGDTEAFF.

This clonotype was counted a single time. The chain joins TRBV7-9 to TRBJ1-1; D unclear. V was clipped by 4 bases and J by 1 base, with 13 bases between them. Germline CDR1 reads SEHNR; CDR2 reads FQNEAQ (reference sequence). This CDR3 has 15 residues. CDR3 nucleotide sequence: TGTGCCAGCAGCTGCGGGGATCCGAAGAACACTGAAGCTTTCTTT. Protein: CASSCGDPKNTEAFF.